This T cell receptor beta chain was sequenced for a study of T cell repertoires in cytomegalovirus infection. TCRdb re-derived calls from the reads in MiXCR, one entry per CDR3 protein. This sample yields fewer than 250,000 distinct CDR3 sequences, of which 20% to 25% are seen a single time; 18% belongs to the top ten. There are many counts of this clonotype. Trimming pared 3 bases from V and 5 bases from J, leaving 10 bases between. Germline lookup yields CDR1 SEHNR and CDR2 FQNEAQ (reference sequence). The CDR3 spans 13 residues. The clonotype comes from a human donor in good health (CMV status not recorded). Some clones in this sample may be carry-over from other donors' samples. The rearrangement joins TRBV7-9 to TRBJ2-5; D remains ambiguous. What was sequenced was CD8+ T cells from PBMCs. Here the CDR3 reads CASSLGIGETQYF. CDR3 in DNA: TGTGCCAGCAGCTTGGGGATTGGTGAGACCCAGTACTTC.